The source of this T cell receptor (beta chain) is a study of blood T cell repertoires in COVID-19. About the study: Samples came from the United States, Italy and Spain, spanning acute and convalescent COVID-19. In each case, the material was cDNA or gDNA derived from T cells, B-cell-depleted T cells, or PBMCs.

In the original analysis: Cell counts per sample came from amplifying reference gene primers. Using immunoSEQ multiplex PCR, the repertoire was profiled, and TCRdb retains in-frame clones only, with some absent. V and J calls and clone size are as listed in that table; D and trimming were resolved from the DNA. The data hold 20,000 to 25,000 clones, with 75% to 90% observed a single time. Input material: peripheral blood. The TCR sequence derives from a woman in her 70s with active COVID-19.

The CDR3, as DNA: TGTGCCAGCACGGACACAGGGGGCTCTGGAAACACCATATATTTT. Translation: CASTDTGGSGNTIYF. The chain joins TRBV7-2 to TRBJ1-3; 8 bases are a match to TRBD1. Trimming removed 7 bases from V and 0 bases from J; junction bases left unmatched: 5. Germline CDR1 is SGHTA and CDR2 is FQGNSA. The CDR3 runs to 15 residues.